The 13 T cell receptor beta chains reported below all come from one sample, sequenced in a study of OX40 agonist ivuxolimab in advanced cancers. Sequenced by immunoSEQ multiplex PCR; TCRdb stores in-frame clones only, minus some. This sample has under 100,000 clones, with about 88% found just once. The starting material was CD4+ or CD8+ T cells sorted from blood, obtained in a trial of the OX40 agonist ivuxolimab. The source of these receptors is an adult with an advanced solid tumor such as melanoma, head and neck, liver or kidney cancer.

The chain links TRBV7-2 to TRBJ1-2, with a tentative D call TRBD1 (5 bases). V was cut by 6 bases and J by 6 bases, with 17 bases left in between. The CDR3 sequence is 14 residues long. Germline V lookup: CDR1 SGHTA, CDR2 FQGNSA. DNA of the CDR3: TGTGCCAGCAGTCCCGCGGGCAGGGTCCATGGCTACACCTTC. Amino acids: CASSPAGRVHGYTF.

V gene TRBV7-2 combines with J gene TRBJ2-7; 8 bases are shared with TRBD2. There are 14 residues in the CDR3. Trimming took 5 bases from V and 6 from J; bases not matched to a gene: 9. Germline CDR1 is SGHTA and CDR2 is FQGNSA. As DNA, the CDR3 is TGTGCCAGCAGCCGAACCGTAGCGGGGCTCGAGCAGTACTTC. Encoded protein: CASSRTVAGLEQYF.

This clone was seen more than once but under ten times. The chain links TRBV19 to TRBJ2-5, with TRBD1 identical over 7 bases. CDR1 and CDR2 from the germline V gene are LNHDA and SQIVND (reference sequence). V was pared by 4 bases and J by 13 bases, with 9 bases of the junction left unmatched. The CDR3 is made up of 12 amino acids. The CDR3 DNA is TGTGCCAGTAGTAAAGACAGGGAGAGAGGGTACTTC. This codes for CASSKDRERGYF.

V is TRBV4-1 and J is TRBJ2-1; 7 bases match TRBD2. From germline, CDR1 is MGHRA and CDR2 YSYEKL. The CDR3 spans 16 residues. The ends lost 1 base at V and 0 bases at J; junction bases unmatched: 3. The CDR3 here is CASSQGSGGSYNEQFF. The CDR3 DNA reads as TGCGCCAGCAGCCAAGGATCGGGGGGCTCCTACAATGAGCAGTTCTTC.

The V call is TRBV7-8, the J call TRBJ1-1; the match to TRBD1 covers 8 bases. The CDR3 contains 14 residues. With 2 bases clipped from V and 8 bases from J, the junction kept 7 bases outside the gene matches. The germline V gene encodes CDR1 SGHVS and CDR2 FQNEAQ. The CDR3 sequence is CASSLTGGGLEAFF. The DNA of the CDR3 is TGTGCCAGCAGCTTAACAGGGGGGGGTCTAGAAGCTTTCTTT. Combining the CDR3 with reference TRBV7-8 and TRBJ1-1 gives the whole variable domain GAGVSQSPRYKVAKRGQDVALRCDPISGHVSLFWYQQALGQGPEFLTYFQNEAQLDKSGLPSDRFFAERPEGSVSTLKIQRTQQEDSAVYLCASSLTGGGLEAFFGQGTRLTVV.

This sequence joins TRBV28 and TRBJ2-3, with TRBD2 identical over 13 bases. Unmatched junction bases numbered 6, after V lost 4 bases and J lost 2 bases. CDR3 length: 17 amino acids. The germline V gene has CDR1 MDHEN and CDR2 SYDVKM. The CDR3 here is CASSSGTSGTNTDTQYF. CDR3 DNA sequence: TGTGCCAGCAGTTCGGGGACTAGCGGGACCAACACAGATACGCAGTATTTT. Complete variable domain (other parts from reference TRBV28 and TRBJ2-3): DVKVTQSSRYLVKRTGEKVFLECVQDMDHENMFWYRQDPGLGLRLIYFSYDVKMKEKGDIPEGYSVSREKKERFSLILESASTNQTSMYLCASSSGTSGTNTDTQYFGPGTRLTVL.

The chain's CDR3 is CASSEANLGGAGTQYF. Written as DNA, the CDR3 is TGTGCCAGCAGTGAAGCGAATTTAGGGGGGGCAGGGACCCAGTACTTC. This chain joins TRBV6-1 and TRBJ2-5; TRBD2 is a possible D gene (7 bases). CDR1 MNHNS and CDR2 SASEGT come from the germline V gene. The V gene lost 0 bases and the J gene lost 7 bases, with 18 bases spanning the gap. The CDR3 covers 16 residues.

The CDR3 nucleotides are TGTGCCAGCACTAACAGAGGGGCCCCTTCCTACGAGCAGTACTTC. Encoded protein: CASTNRGAPSYEQYF. The chain couples TRBV28 to TRBJ2-7, with D possibly being TRBD1 or TRBD2 (5 bases each). V was cut by 7 bases and J by 1 base, with 17 bases left in between. CDR1 and CDR2 (germline): MDHEN, SYDVKM. The CDR3 has 15 residues.

The rearrangement joins TRBV18 to TRBJ1-1; D is possibly TRBD1 (5 bases). The V and J ends lost 5 bases and 5 bases respectively, with 9 bases between them. Germline V gives CDR1 KGHSH, CDR2 LQKENI. The CDR3 sequence is 12 residues long. CDR3 in DNA: TGTGCCAGCTCAACCCAGGGTACTGAAGCTTTCTTT. It yields the protein CASSTQGTEAFF.

The J gene is TRBJ2-2, the V gene TRBV10-1; 7 bases match TRBD2. The length of the CDR3 is 15 residues. Germline CDR1 is WNHNN and CDR2 is SYGVQD (reference sequence). V was clipped by 6 bases and J by 0 bases; unmatched bases: 4. The CDR3 DNA reads TGCGCCAGCAGAGCTAGCGGTGCGAACACCGGGGAGCTGTTTTTT. Amino acids: CASRASGANTGELFF.

The chain carries TRBV10-3 and TRBJ2-7; 11 positions match TRBD2. Germline V lookup: CDR1 ENHRY, CDR2 SYGVKD. This CDR3 region has 13 residues. J lost 3 bases, V lost 8 bases, and 3 bases had no gene match. The CDR3 loop is CAISSGGNYEQYF. CDR3 DNA sequence: TGTGCCATCTCTAGCGGGGGGAACTACGAGCAGTACTTC.

J is TRBJ2-7 and V is TRBV4-3; TRBD1 might be the D (7 bases). Germline values: CDR1 LGHNA, CDR2 YSLEER. This CDR3 comprises 15 residues. V lost 1 base to trimming and J lost 3 bases, with 13 bases between them. CDR3: CASSQGRDSLYEQYF. Here the CDR3 DNA reads TGCGCCAGCAGCCAAGGGAGGGACAGCCTCTACGAGCAGTACTTC.

This chain joins TRBV29-1 and TRBJ1-4, with a tentative D call TRBD1 (6 bases). The length of the CDR3 is 12 residues. The V gene's germline CDR1 is SQVTM and CDR2 ANQGSEA. Trimming took off 0 bases at V and 8 bases at J, with 7 bases between the two ends. CDR3: CSVEDRGEKLFF. The CDR3 DNA reads TGCAGCGTTGAAGATAGGGGGGAAAAACTGTTTTTT.